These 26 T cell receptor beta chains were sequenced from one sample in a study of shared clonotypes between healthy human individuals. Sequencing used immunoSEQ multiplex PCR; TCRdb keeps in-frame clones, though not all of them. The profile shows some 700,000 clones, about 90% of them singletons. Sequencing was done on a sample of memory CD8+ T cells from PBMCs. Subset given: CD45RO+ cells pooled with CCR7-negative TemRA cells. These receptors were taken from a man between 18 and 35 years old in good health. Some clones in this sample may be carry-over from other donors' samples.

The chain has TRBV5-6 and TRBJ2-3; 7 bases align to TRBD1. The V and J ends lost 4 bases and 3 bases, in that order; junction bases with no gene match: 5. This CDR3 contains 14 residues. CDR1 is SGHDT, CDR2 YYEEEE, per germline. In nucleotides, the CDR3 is TGTGCCAGCAGCCGTGAGGGACAGACAGATACGCAGTATTTT. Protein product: CASSREGQTDTQYF.

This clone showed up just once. The CDR3 DNA sequence: TGTGCCAGCAGCTACCTAGAGGACGAGCAGTACTTC. Translated: CASSYLEDEQYF. The V gene is TRBV28, the J gene TRBJ2-7; no definite D call. Trimming took 6 bases from V and 5 from J, leaving 11 bases between them. The germline V gene encodes CDR1 MDHEN and CDR2 SYDVKM. This CDR3 has 12 residues.

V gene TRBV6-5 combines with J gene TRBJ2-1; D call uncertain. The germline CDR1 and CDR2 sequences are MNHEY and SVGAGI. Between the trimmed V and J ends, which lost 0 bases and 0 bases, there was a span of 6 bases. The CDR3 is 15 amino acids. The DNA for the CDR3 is TGTGCCAGCAGTTACTCCCCCCCCTCCTACAATGAGCAGTTCTTC. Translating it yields CASSYSPPSYNEQFF.

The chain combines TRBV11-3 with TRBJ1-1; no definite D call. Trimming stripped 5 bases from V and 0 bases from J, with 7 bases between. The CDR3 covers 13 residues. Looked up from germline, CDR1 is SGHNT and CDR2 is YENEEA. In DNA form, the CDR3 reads TGTGCCAGCAGCGACACCCTGAACACTGAAGCTTTCTTT. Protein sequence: CASSDTLNTEAFF.

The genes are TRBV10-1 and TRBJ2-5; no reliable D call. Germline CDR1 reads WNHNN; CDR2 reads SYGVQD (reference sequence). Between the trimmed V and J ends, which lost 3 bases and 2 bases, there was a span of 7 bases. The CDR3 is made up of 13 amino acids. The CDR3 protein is CASSDGEQETQYF. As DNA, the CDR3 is TGCGCCAGCAGTGACGGTGAGCAAGAGACCCAGTACTTC.

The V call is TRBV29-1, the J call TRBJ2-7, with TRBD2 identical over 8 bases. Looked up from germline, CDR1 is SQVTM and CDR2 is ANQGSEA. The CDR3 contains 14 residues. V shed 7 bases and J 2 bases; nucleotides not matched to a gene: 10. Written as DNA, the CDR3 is TGCAGCGCACTCTCGGGGGGGCCCACCTACGAGCAGTACTTC. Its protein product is CSALSGGPTYEQYF.

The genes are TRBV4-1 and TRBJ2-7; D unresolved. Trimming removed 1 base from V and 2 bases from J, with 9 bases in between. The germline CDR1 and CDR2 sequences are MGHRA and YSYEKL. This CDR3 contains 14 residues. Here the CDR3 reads CASSQGQWAYEQYF. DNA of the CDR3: TGCGCCAGCAGCCAAGGGCAATGGGCCTACGAGCAGTACTTC.

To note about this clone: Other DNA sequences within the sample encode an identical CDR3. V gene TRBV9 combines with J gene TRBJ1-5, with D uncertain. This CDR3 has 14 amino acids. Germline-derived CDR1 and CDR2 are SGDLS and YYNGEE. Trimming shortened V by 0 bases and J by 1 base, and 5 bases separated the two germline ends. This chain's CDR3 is CASSVGGSNQPQHF. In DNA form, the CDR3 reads TGTGCCAGCAGCGTAGGAGGAAGCAATCAGCCCCAGCATTTT.

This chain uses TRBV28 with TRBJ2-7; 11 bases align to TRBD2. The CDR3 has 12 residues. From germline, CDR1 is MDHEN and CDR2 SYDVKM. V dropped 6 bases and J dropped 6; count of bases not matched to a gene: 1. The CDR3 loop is CASRLAGVEQYF. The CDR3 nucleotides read TGTGCCAGCAGACTAGCGGGAGTCGAGCAGTACTTC.

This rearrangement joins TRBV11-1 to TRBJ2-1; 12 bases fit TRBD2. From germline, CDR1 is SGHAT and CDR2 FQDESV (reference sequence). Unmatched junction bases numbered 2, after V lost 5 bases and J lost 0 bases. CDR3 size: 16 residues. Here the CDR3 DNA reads TGTGCCAGCAGCCTGACTAGCGGGAGCTCCTACAATGAGCAGTTCTTC. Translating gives CASSLTSGSSYNEQFF. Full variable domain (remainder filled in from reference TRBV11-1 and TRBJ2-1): EAEVAQSPRYKITEKSQAVAFWCDPISGHATLYWYRQILGQGPELLVQFQDESVVDDSQLPKDRFSAERLKGVDSTLKIQPAELGDSAMYLCASSLTSGSSYNEQFFGPGTRLTVL.

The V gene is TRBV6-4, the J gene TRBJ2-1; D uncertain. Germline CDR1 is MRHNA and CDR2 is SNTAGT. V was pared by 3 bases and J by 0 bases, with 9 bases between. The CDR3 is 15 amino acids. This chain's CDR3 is CASSETADSYNEQFF. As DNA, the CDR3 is TGTGCCAGCAGTGAAACCGCGGACTCCTACAATGAGCAGTTCTTC.

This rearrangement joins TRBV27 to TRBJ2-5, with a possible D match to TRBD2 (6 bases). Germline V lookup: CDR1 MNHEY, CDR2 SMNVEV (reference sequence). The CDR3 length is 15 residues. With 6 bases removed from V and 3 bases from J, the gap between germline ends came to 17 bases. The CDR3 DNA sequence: TGTGCCAGCAGATCACCCTGGGGGGAGGAAGAGACCCAGTACTTC. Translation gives CASRSPWGEEETQYF.

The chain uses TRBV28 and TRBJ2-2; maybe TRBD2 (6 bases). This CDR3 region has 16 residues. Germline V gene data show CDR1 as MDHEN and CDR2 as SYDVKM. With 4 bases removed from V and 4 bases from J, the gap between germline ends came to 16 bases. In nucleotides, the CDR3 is TGTGCCAGCAGTTCCGCTCGGGAGTTCGGCACCGGGGAGCTGTTTTTT. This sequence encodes CASSSAREFGTGELFF.

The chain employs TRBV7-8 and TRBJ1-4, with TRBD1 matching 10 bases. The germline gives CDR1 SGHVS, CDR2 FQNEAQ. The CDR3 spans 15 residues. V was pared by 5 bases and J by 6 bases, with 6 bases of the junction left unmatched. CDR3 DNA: TGTGCCAGCAGCGCGACAGGGGGCTATTATGAAAAACTGTTTTTT. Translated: CASSATGGYYEKLFF. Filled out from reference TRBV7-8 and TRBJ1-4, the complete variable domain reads GAGVSQSPRYKVAKRGQDVALRCDPISGHVSLFWYQQALGQGPEFLTYFQNEAQLDKSGLPSDRFFAERPEGSVSTLKIQRTQQEDSAVYLCASSATGGYYEKLFFGSGTQLSVL.

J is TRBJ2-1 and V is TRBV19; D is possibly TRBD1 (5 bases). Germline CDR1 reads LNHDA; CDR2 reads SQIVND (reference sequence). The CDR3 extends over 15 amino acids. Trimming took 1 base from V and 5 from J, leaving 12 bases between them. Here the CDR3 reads CASSIGSGIDNEQFF. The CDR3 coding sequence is TGTGCCAGTAGTATAGGGTCAGGGATTGACAATGAGCAGTTCTTC.

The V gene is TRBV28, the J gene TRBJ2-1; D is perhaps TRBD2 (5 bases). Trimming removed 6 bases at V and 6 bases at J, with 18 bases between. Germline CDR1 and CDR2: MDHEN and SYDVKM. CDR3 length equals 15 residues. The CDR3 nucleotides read TGTGCCAGCAGCCCTTTGAGCGGAGCCCGCAATGAGCAGTTCTTC. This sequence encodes CASSPLSGARNEQFF. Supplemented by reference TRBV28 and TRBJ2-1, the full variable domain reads DVKVTQSSRYLVKRTGEKVFLECVQDMDHENMFWYRQDPGLGLRLIYFSYDVKMKEKGDIPEGYSVSREKKERFSLILESASTNQTSMYLCASSPLSGARNEQFFGPGTRLTVL.

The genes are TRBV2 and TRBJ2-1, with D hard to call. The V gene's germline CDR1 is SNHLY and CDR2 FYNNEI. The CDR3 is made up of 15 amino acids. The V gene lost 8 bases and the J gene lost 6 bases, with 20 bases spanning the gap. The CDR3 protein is CASGPGLLSLNEQFF. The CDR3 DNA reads TGTGCCAGCGGACCCGGGTTATTATCCCTCAATGAGCAGTTCTTC.

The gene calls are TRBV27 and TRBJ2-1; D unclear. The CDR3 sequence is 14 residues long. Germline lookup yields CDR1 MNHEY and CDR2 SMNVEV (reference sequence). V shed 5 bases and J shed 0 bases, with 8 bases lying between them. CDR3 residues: CASSPSSSYNEQFF. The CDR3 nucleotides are TGTGCCAGCAGTCCGTCTTCCTCCTACAATGAGCAGTTCTTC.

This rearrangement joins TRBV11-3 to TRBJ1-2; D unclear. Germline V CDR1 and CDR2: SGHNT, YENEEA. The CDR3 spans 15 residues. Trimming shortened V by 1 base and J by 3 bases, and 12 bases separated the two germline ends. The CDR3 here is CASSLGPPKYYGYTF. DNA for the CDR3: TGTGCCAGCAGCTTAGGACCTCCGAAATACTATGGCTACACCTTC.

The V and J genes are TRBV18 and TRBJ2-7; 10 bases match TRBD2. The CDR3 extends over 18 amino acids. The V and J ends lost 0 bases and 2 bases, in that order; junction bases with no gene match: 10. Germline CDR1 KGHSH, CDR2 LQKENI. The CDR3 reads CASSPPVDQREGPYEQYF. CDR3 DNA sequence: TGTGCCAGCTCACCACCGGTCGATCAGCGGGAGGGCCCCTACGAGCAGTACTTC.

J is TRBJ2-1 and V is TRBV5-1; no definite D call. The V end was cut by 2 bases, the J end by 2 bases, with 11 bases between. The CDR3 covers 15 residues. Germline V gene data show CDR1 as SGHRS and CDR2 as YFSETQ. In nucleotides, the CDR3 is TGCGCCAGCAGCTTTCCAGGTCGGACCTACAATGAGCAGTTCTTC. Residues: CASSFPGRTYNEQFF. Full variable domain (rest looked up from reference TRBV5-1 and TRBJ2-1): KAGVTQTPRYLIKTRGQQVTLSCSPISGHRSVSWYQQTPGQGLQFLFEYFSETQRNKGNFPGRFSGRQFSNSRSEMNVSTLELGDSALYLCASSFPGRTYNEQFFGPGTRLTVL.

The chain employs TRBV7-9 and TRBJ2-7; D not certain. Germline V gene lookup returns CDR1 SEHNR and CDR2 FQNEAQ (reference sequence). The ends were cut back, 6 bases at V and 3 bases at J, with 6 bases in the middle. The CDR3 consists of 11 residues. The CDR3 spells CASSKIYEQYF. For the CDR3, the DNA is TGTGCCAGCAGTAAGATCTACGAGCAGTACTTC. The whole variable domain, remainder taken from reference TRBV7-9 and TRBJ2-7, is DTGVSQNPRHKITKRGQNVTFRCDPISEHNRLYWYRQTLGQGPEFLTYFQNEAQLEKSRLLSDRFSAERPKGSFSTLEIQRTEQGDSAMYLCASSKIYEQYFGPGTRLTVT.

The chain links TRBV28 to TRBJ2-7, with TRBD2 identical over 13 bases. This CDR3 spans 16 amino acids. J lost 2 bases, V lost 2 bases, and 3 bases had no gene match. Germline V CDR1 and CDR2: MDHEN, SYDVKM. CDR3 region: CASSLAGLAGAYEQYF. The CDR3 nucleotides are TGTGCCAGCAGTTTAGCAGGACTAGCGGGAGCCTACGAGCAGTACTTC.

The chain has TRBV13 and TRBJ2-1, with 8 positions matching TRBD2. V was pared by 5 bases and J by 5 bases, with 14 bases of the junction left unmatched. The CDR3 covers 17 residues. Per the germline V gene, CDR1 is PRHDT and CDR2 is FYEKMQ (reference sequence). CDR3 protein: CASSRKRAGARHNEQFF. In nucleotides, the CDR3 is TGTGCCAGCAGCCGAAAGCGAGCGGGAGCCCGGCACAATGAGCAGTTCTTC.

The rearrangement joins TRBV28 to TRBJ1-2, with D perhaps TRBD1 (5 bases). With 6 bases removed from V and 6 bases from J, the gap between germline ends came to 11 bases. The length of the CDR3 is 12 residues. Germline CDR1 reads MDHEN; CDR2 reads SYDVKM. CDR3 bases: TGTGCCAGCAGCCCCGTAGGGGATGGCTACACCTTC. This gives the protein CASSPVGDGYTF.

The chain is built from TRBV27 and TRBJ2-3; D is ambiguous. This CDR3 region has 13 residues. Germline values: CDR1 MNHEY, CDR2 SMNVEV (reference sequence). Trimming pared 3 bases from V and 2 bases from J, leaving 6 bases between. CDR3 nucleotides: TGTGCCAGCAGTTTTGGCCTCACAGATACGCAGTATTTT. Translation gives CASSFGLTDTQYF.